The present entry profiles one T cell receptor (beta chain) with its context. Repertoires were generated with immunoSEQ multiplex PCR, while TCRdb's copy carries only in-frame clones and drops some. Of fewer than 100,000 clones listed, about 93% are singletons. V dropped 0 bases and J dropped 0; count of bases not matched to a gene: 5. The CDR3 is 16 residues long. Germline V gene sequence: CDR1 SGHRS, CDR2 YFSETQ. The sample comes from a study of technical replicates of blood from several donors. This receptor was obtained from a human donor in good health. The specimen sequenced was T cells isolated from PBMCs. This chain uses TRBV5-1 with TRBJ1-2; 7 bases agree with TRBD1. The CDR3 DNA reads as TGCGCCAGCAGCTTGGGGACAGGCTACTCTAACTATGGCTACACCTTC. It encodes CASSLGTGYSNYGYTF.